The next 26 T cell receptor beta chains were all read from a single sample in a study of Graves' ophthalmopathy and Graves' hyperthyroidism. TCR beta CDR3 regions were amplified from RNA transcripts. Second-round multiplex PCR came after a first-round RT-PCR that employed HTBI primers. TCRdb processed the multiplex PCR reads anew with MiXCR; each CDR3 protein has one entry. In the table there are approximately 700,000 distinct CDR3 sequences, 40% of which are singletons. The sample taken for sequencing was peripheral blood. These receptors all come from an adult man with Graves' ophthalmopathy.

This clonotype was counted many times. The V and J genes are TRBV10-3 and TRBJ2-5; tentatively, D is TRBD2 (5 bases). The CDR3 spans 15 residues. V was trimmed by 0 bases and J by 0 bases, leaving 8 bases between them. Germline V gene sequence: CDR1 ENHRY, CDR2 SYGVKD. The CDR3 here is CAISESRVNQETQYF. CDR3 nucleotide sequence: TGTGCCATCAGTGAGTCGAGGGTCAACCAAGAGACCCAGTACTTC.

The V gene is TRBV25-1, the J gene TRBJ2-2, with D perhaps given as TRBD1 or TRBD2 (5 bases each). The germline V gene has CDR1 MGHDK and CDR2 SYGVNS. Trimming pared 4 bases from V and 4 bases from J, leaving 19 bases between. CDR3 size: 17 residues. The CDR3 sequence is CASSARDDWWGTGELFF. In DNA form, the CDR3 reads TGTGCCAGCAGTGCTAGGGACGACTGGTGGGGCACCGGGGAGCTGTTTTTT.

The V gene is TRBV25-1, the J gene TRBJ2-5; TRBD1 matches at 9 bases. Germline V gene lookup returns CDR1 MGHDK and CDR2 SYGVNS. V was pared by 5 bases and J by 4 bases, with 5 bases of the junction left unmatched. The CDR3 consists of 14 residues. The CDR3 DNA sequence: TGTGCCAGCAGTCGGAAGGACAGGGGAGAGACCCAGTACTTC. It codes for CASSRKDRGETQYF.

The sample holds a few counts of this clonotype. The V call is TRBV11-2, the J call TRBJ2-7; 9 nucleotides line up with TRBD2. V shed 1 base and J 7 bases; nucleotides not matched to a gene: 8. CDR1 is SGHAT and CDR2 is FQNNGV in the germline V gene. The CDR3 is 15 residues long. The CDR3 sequence is CASSLGGGRAREQYF. The CDR3 DNA is TGTGCCAGCAGCTTAGGAGGCGGGAGGGCACGGGAGCAGTACTTC.

The CDR3 DNA reads TGCGCCAGCAACCCCAGGGGGAGCGGGGACTCCTACGAGCAGTACTTC. It specifies CASNPRGSGDSYEQYF. This chain connects TRBV10-1 to TRBJ2-7, with D possibly called TRBD1 or TRBD2 (7 bases each). With 7 bases removed from V and 0 bases from J, the gap between germline ends came to 19 bases. CDR1 is WNHNN and CDR2 is SYGVQD in the germline V gene (reference sequence). CDR3 size: 16 residues.

In this sample, this clonotype turned up once. A much larger clone differs from this one at a single base, so this may be a read error. The rearrangement uses TRBV7-9 and TRBJ1-2; 8 bases fit TRBD1. The junction had 9 bases not matched to a gene; V was cut back by 8 bases and J by 4 bases. The length of the CDR3 is 14 residues. Germline loops: CDR1 SEHNR, CDR2 FQNEAQ (reference sequence). CDR3 nucleotide sequence: TGTGCCAGCTCCGGGGAAACAGGGGGCTATGGCTACACCTTC. This codes for CASSGETGGYGYTF.

The chain couples TRBV20-1 to TRBJ1-6, with 7 bases fitting TRBD1. The trim removed 1 base at V and 9 bases at J, leaving 9 bases unmatched. Germline values: CDR1 DFQATT, CDR2 SNEGSKA (reference sequence). The length of the CDR3 is 15 residues. The CDR3, as DNA: TGCAGTGCTAGAGGGGACAGCCTGAGGACTTCACCCCTCCACTTT. Its translation is CSARGDSLRTSPLHF.

Many counts were recorded for this clonotype. The chain has TRBV5-1 and TRBJ1-1; D is possibly TRBD1 (5 bases). Germline V gives CDR1 SGHRS, CDR2 YFSETQ. The V end was cut by 3 bases, the J end by 1 base, with 10 bases between. The CDR3 length is 14 residues. CDR3 sequence: CASSSGGANTEAFF. CDR3 coding DNA: TGCGCCAGCAGCTCCGGGGGTGCGAACACTGAAGCTTTCTTT.

The chain employs TRBV11-2 and TRBJ1-2; D ambiguous. V was trimmed by 5 bases and J by 0 bases, leaving 19 bases between them. The CDR3 contains 17 residues. Per the germline V gene, CDR1 is SGHAT and CDR2 is FQNNGV. The CDR3 nucleotides are TGTGCCAGCAGCCGAGAGGTATCCCCATCTGCTAACTATGGCTACACCTTC. As protein: CASSREVSPSANYGYTF.

This sequence joins TRBV19 and TRBJ1-6; D uncertain. The CDR3 is 12 residues long. CDR1 and CDR2 from the germline V gene are LNHDA and SQIVND (reference sequence). The V and J ends lost 1 base and 7 bases respectively, with 2 bases between them. CDR3 region: CASSIVNSPLHF. For the CDR3, the DNA is TGTGCCAGTAGTATAGTCAATTCACCCCTCCACTTT. The full variable domain, rest sourced from reference TRBV19 and TRBJ1-6, is DGGITQSPKYLFRKEGQNVTLSCEQNLNHDAMYWYRQDPGQGLRLIYYSQIVNDFQKGDIAEGYSVSREKKESFPLTVTSAQKNPTAFYLCASSIVNSPLHFGNGTRLTVT.

This clonotype was seen many times. The rearrangement links TRBV15 to TRBJ2-7; 9 positions agree with TRBD2. This CDR3 comprises 15 residues. The germline V gene has CDR1 LNHNV and CDR2 YYDKDF (reference sequence). Trimming at V came to 2 bases and at J to 5 bases, leaving 7 bases not matched to a gene. CDR3 nucleotide sequence: TGTGCCACCAGCAGACTGGGCGGGAGGGCGAACGAGCAGTACTTC. It codes for CATSRLGGRANEQYF.

This chain uses TRBV4-3 with TRBJ1-2; D call uncertain. Germline CDR1 LGHNA, CDR2 YSLEER. The CDR3 is made up of 15 amino acids. V was cut by 2 bases and J by 1 base, with 11 bases left in between. The CDR3 spells CASSQRVEYNYGYTF. Here the CDR3 DNA reads TGCGCCAGCAGCCAAAGGGTGGAGTATAACTATGGCTACACCTTC.

On this clonotype itself: A much bigger clone sits one base away, suggesting this may be a read error. V usage is TRBV7-9 and J usage is TRBJ2-5, with D uncertain. Germline CDR1 SEHNR, CDR2 FQNEAQ (reference sequence). There are 12 residues in the CDR3. CDR3 residues: CASSPPLETQHF. The CDR3, as DNA: TGTGCCAGCAGCCCACCCTTAGAGACCCAGCACTTC.

The V call is TRBV11-2, the J call TRBJ1-4; D gene ambiguous. With 1 base removed from V and 6 bases from J, the gap between germline ends came to 12 bases. The CDR3 is made up of 15 amino acids. Germline V lookup: CDR1 SGHAT, CDR2 FQNNGV. CDR3 amino acids: CASSLGVSADEKLFF. In nucleotides, the CDR3 is TGTGCCAGCAGCTTAGGCGTCTCTGCGGATGAAAAACTGTTTTTT.

V usage is TRBV11-2 and J usage is TRBJ2-7; D possibly uses TRBD1 or TRBD2 (5 bases each). Between the trimmed V and J ends, which lost 3 bases and 4 bases, there was a span of 16 bases. Germline V gene data show CDR1 as SGHAT and CDR2 as FQNNGV. CDR3 length: 15 amino acids. The CDR3 region is CASSLRGDPHYEQYF. The CDR3 DNA is TGTGCCAGCAGCTTGAGAGGGGACCCCCATTACGAGCAGTACTTC.

Many counts were recorded for this clonotype. The chain recombines TRBV19 with TRBJ2-6; the D is unclear. V was trimmed by 5 bases and J by 0 bases, leaving 5 bases between them. Germline V gene data show CDR1 as LNHDA and CDR2 as SQIVND (reference sequence). The CDR3 is made up of 14 amino acids. CDR3 DNA sequence: TGTGCCAGTAGTCCGAACTCTGGGGCCAACGTCCTGACTTTC. Translated: CASSPNSGANVLTF.

V is TRBV29-1 and J is TRBJ1-2; 8 bases line up with TRBD1. The CDR3 is made up of 13 amino acids. Germline-derived CDR1 and CDR2 are SQVTM and ANQGSEA. The J segment lost 8 bases and the V segment lost 6 bases, leaving 11 bases of the junction unmatched. The CDR3 DNA sequence: TGCAGCGTATATCCAGGGGGCGCCGAGGGCTACACCTTC. It is translated as CSVYPGGAEGYTF.

Concerning this clonotype itself: A read error is possible here, since a much larger clone lies one base away. V gene TRBV2 combines with J gene TRBJ1-2; 7 nucleotides agree with TRBD1. J was trimmed by 3 bases and V by 7 bases; bases with no gene match: 5. The CDR3 runs to 13 residues. CDR1 is SNHLY and CDR2 is FYNNEI in the germline V gene. The CDR3 spells CASNFDRDYGYTF. In DNA form, the CDR3 reads TGTGCCAGCAACTTCGACAGGGACTATGGCTACACCTTC.

This clonotype turned up a few times. V usage is TRBV6-4 and J usage is TRBJ1-2; 7 nucleotides match TRBD1. Unmatched junction bases numbered 5, after V lost 5 bases and J lost 2 bases. The CDR3 extends over 14 amino acids. Germline CDR1 MRHNA, CDR2 SNTAGT. The CDR3 region is CASSKVQGNYGYTF. As DNA, the CDR3 is TGTGCCAGCAGTAAAGTACAGGGGAACTATGGCTACACCTTC.

In regard to this clonotype: A much larger clone lies one base from this, so it may be a read error. This chain links TRBV19 with TRBJ1-4; D perhaps matches TRBD1 (6 bases). In germline, CDR1 is LNHDA, CDR2 SQIVND (reference sequence). The CDR3 loop spans 14 amino acids. The DNA for the CDR3 is TGTGCCAATAGTATATCCGGGGGCAAGGAAAAACTGTTTTTT. Protein: CANSISGGKEKLFF.

V gene TRBV7-3 combines with J gene TRBJ2-3, with 12 bases that match TRBD1. The germline gives CDR1 SGHTA, CDR2 FQGTGA. V was clipped by 8 bases and J by 6 bases; unmatched bases: 6. The CDR3 sequence is 14 residues long. The CDR3 DNA is TGTGCCAGCTCTGGGACAGGGGGCGCGGATACGCAGTATTTT. It is translated as CASSGTGGADTQYF.

The chain couples TRBV5-6 to TRBJ1-2, with 10 bases fitting TRBD1. V trimming: 4 bases; J trimming: 6 bases; junction bases outside the gene matches: 9. The V gene's germline CDR1 is SGHDT and CDR2 YYEEEE. This CDR3 comprises 15 residues. The CDR3 region has the DNA TGTGCCAGCAGCCCACTGGGGACAGGGGAGGATGGCTACACCTTC. This translates into CASSPLGTGEDGYTF.

This sequence joins TRBV30 and TRBJ2-2, with D possibly matching TRBD2 (6 bases). Germline V gene lookup returns CDR1 GTSNPN and CDR2 SVGIG (reference sequence). The CDR3 has 15 residues. The germline V and J ends were trimmed by 5 bases and 0 bases, with 13 bases remaining between them. CDR3 in amino acids: CAWAPGLANTGELFF. CDR3 in DNA: TGTGCCTGGGCTCCGGGACTCGCGAACACCGGGGAGCTGTTTTTT.

To note about this clonotype: A junction end diverges from the germline sequence, so it may reflect a read error. The chain recombines TRBV24-1 with TRBJ1-5; no reliable D call. The germline gives CDR1 KGHDR, CDR2 SFDVKD. The CDR3 runs 15 residues. In DNA, the CDR3 is TGTGCCAGCAGTTCGGACCCTGGAAGCAATCAGCCCCAGCATTTT. Translation gives CASSSDPGSNQPQHF.

The V gene is TRBV9, the J gene TRBJ2-2; the D gene is possibly TRBD2 (6 bases). CDR3 size: 15 residues. Per the germline V gene, CDR1 is SGDLS and CDR2 is YYNGEE. Trimming removed 0 bases from V and 6 bases from J, with 12 bases in between. In DNA form, the CDR3 reads TGTGCCAGCAGCGTAGCGGGGACTGCTGCCGGGGAGCTGTTTTTT. The encoded protein is CASSVAGTAAGELFF.

This clonotype was seen a few times. The chain recombines TRBV7-2 with TRBJ1-1; D call uncertain. In germline, CDR1 is SGHTA, CDR2 FQGNSA. This CDR3 is built from 14 residues. Between the trimmed V and J ends, which lost 4 bases and 6 bases, there was a span of 15 bases. Written as DNA, the CDR3 is TGTGCCAGCAGCTGGGAGCTAGAATCCGCTGAAGCTTTCTTT. Protein product: CASSWELESAEAFF.